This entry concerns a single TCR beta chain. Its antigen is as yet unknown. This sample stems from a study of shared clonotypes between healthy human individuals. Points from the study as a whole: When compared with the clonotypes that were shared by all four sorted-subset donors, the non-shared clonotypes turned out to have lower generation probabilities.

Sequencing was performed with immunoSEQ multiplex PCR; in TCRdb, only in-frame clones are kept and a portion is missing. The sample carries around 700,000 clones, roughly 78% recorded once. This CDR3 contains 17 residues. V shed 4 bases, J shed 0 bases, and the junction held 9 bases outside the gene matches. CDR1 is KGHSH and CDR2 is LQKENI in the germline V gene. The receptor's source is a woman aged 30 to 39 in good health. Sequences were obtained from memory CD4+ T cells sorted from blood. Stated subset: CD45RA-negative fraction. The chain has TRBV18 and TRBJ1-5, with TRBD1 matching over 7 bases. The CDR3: CASSLPRQGNSNQPQHF. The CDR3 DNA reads TGTGCCAGCTCACTACCCAGACAGGGCAATAGCAATCAGCCCCAGCATTTT.